Below, 19 T cell receptor beta chains from the same sample are listed, as sequenced in a study of vaccination and CD4 T cells after COVID-19. No antigens are known for them. Treatment reported: approximately nine-day PBMC culture with coronavirus spike peptide pools or control peptides (ViraFEST assay). An Oncomine TCR Beta short-read assay was used to sequence the DNA from cultured CD4+ T cells. TCRdb recomputed calls from the PCR reads with MiXCR, one row per CDR3 protein. The repertoire holds 8,000 to 10,000 distinct CDR3 sequences, with under 35% as singletons. The sample taken for sequencing was cultured CD4+ T cells from blood. Receptor source: a human donor with COVID-19.

This clonotype was counted only a few times. The chain joins TRBV6-2 or TRBV6-3 to TRBJ1-5; possibly TRBD1 for D (5 bases). Trimming left V 7 bases short and J 3 bases short, with 10 bases between. CDR3 length: 13 residues. Germline CDR1 and CDR2: MNHEY and SVGEGT. CDR3 region: CASTPGNNQPQHF. The CDR3 DNA sequence: TGTGCCAGCACCCCAGGGAACAATCAGCCCCAGCATTTT.

This clonotype occurred a few times. The rearrangement links TRBV10-3 to TRBJ1-1, with D hard to call. Germline CDR1 and CDR2: ENHRY and SYGVKD. The CDR3 covers 14 residues. The V gene lost 0 bases and the J gene lost 1 base, with 6 bases spanning the gap. CDR3 nucleotides: TGTGCCATCAGTGAGTCGCTGGCGAACACTGAAGCTTTCTTT. Amino acid sequence: CAISESLANTEAFF.

As to this clonotype: Germline is not matched at one junction end, which may reflect a read error. The chain uses TRBV6-4 and TRBJ2-5; D is unclear. Germline assignment: CDR1 MRHNA and CDR2 SNTAGT. The CDR3 has 13 residues. CDR3 sequence reads: CASSRDISETRYF. CDR3 DNA sequence: TGTGCCAGCAGTAGAGATATCTCGGAGACCCGGTACTTC.

The rearrangement links TRBV28 to TRBJ2-7; possible D gene TRBD2, 6 bases. V lost 5 bases and J lost 3, with 23 bases in between. Germline values: CDR1 MDHEN, CDR2 SYDVKM. This CDR3 is 17 amino acids long. CDR3 nucleotide sequence: TGTGCCAGCAGTCTCGCGGGGAAGGGATTTCGGGACTACGAGCAGTACTTC. It encodes CASSLAGKGFRDYEQYF.

The rearrangement joins TRBV20-1 to TRBJ2-5; 9 nucleotides match TRBD2. Germline assignment: CDR1 DFQATT and CDR2 SNEGSKA (reference sequence). The CDR3 totals 14 residues. Trimming removed 0 bases from V and 3 bases from J; junction bases left unmatched: 2. The CDR3 loop reads CSARDSGGKETQYF. CDR3 bases: TGCAGTGCTAGAGATAGCGGGGGCAAAGAGACCCAGTACTTC.

The chain uses TRBV20-1 and TRBJ2-3, with TRBD1 matching 10 bases. From germline, CDR1 is DFQATT and CDR2 SNEGSKA (reference sequence). The CDR3 is made up of 13 amino acids. After removal of 7 bases from V and 6 bases from J, the junction contained 7 bases not matched to a gene. CDR3 DNA sequence: TGCAGTGTTCAGGACAGGGGGTCTGATACGCAGTATTTT. Translating it yields CSVQDRGSDTQYF.

This clonotype was found a few times. The chain carries TRBV6-5 and TRBJ1-5; TRBD1 is a possible D gene (5 bases). V lost 1 base, J lost 4 bases, and 5 bases lay in between. This CDR3 spans 13 amino acids. The germline CDR1 and CDR2 sequences are MNHEY and SVGAGI. In nucleotides, the CDR3 is TGTGCCAGCAGTTACTGGGGGAATCAGCCCCAGCATTTT. It encodes CASSYWGNQPQHF.

This clonotype was seen more than once but under ten times. The chain has TRBV19 and TRBJ1-2; the match to TRBD1 covers 8 bases. The germline gives CDR1 LNHDA, CDR2 SQIVND (reference sequence). The CDR3 covers 13 residues. V shed 8 bases and J 4 bases; nucleotides not matched to a gene: 6. CDR3 amino acids: CASGAGGSYGYTF. CDR3 sequence (DNA): TGTGCCAGTGGGGCAGGGGGCTCCTATGGCTACACCTTC.

This clonotype has only a few counts. This chain uses TRBV6-1 with TRBJ1-5, with 9 positions matching TRBD1. With V trimmed by 8 bases and J by 2 bases, 10 bases remained unmatched. The CDR3 totals 16 residues. Germline V lookup: CDR1 MNHNS, CDR2 SASEGT. The CDR3 is CASRGPGQGGNQPQHF. CDR3 bases: TGTGCCAGCCGAGGACCGGGACAGGGCGGCAATCAGCCCCAGCATTTT.

The chain recombines TRBV7-2 with TRBJ1-6, with TRBD1 as a possible D gene (5 bases). This CDR3 is 15 amino acids long. From germline, CDR1 is SGHTA and CDR2 FQGNSA. V was shortened by 1 base and J by 11 bases, with 15 bases between the two germline ends. CDR3: CASSLGQGPSPPLHF. The DNA of the CDR3 is TGTGCCAGCAGCTTAGGTCAGGGTCCGAGCCCACCCCTCCACTTT.

The chain recombines TRBV19 with TRBJ2-5; TRBD1 or TRBD2 may be the D gene (5 bases each). Germline V CDR1 and CDR2: LNHDA, SQIVND (reference sequence). CDR3 length equals 15 residues. V lost 5 bases and J 3 bases, leaving 16 bases between the germline ends. The CDR3 region has the DNA TGTGCCAGTAGTTCTCTCGGGGCCTCCAAAGAGACCCAGTACTTC. Its translation is CASSSLGASKETQYF.

V usage is TRBV2 and J usage is TRBJ1-4; tentative D call: TRBD1 (5 bases). The V and J ends lost 6 bases and 8 bases respectively, with 16 bases between them. This CDR3 comprises 14 residues. Germline values: CDR1 SNHLY, CDR2 FYNNEI. CDR3 residues: CASSRDQVGEKLFF. The CDR3 DNA reads TGTGCCAGCAGCAGGGACCAGGTTGGGGAAAAACTGTTTTTT.

This chain uses TRBV6-5 with TRBJ2-1, with a weak D call TRBD2 (7 bases). Trimming removed 0 bases at V and 12 bases at J, with 9 bases between. Germline-derived CDR1 and CDR2 are MNHEY and SVGAGI. This CDR3 comprises 12 residues. The CDR3 loop reads CASSYSGGRQFF. CDR3 bases: TGTGCCAGCAGTTACTCGGGGGGGCGGCAGTTCTTC.

CDR3 protein: CASSTQRGGLSNYGYTF. DNA of the CDR3: TGTGCCAGCAGCACCCAGAGAGGCGGGCTATCTAACTATGGCTACACCTTC. The gene calls are TRBV6-1 and TRBJ1-2; no firm D call. Trimming removed 6 bases at V and 0 bases at J, with 20 bases between. The germline CDR1 and CDR2 sequences are MNHNS and SASEGT. The CDR3 spans 17 residues.

The chain joins TRBV10-3 to TRBJ2-7; TRBD1 matches at 7 bases. The junction had 9 bases not matched to a gene; V was cut back by 4 bases and J by 0 bases. CDR1 is ENHRY and CDR2 is SYGVKD in the germline V gene. This CDR3 has 16 residues. CDR3 nucleotides: TGTGCCATCAGTGGGACACAGGGGCACGGCTCCTACGAGCAGTACTTC. Its protein product is CAISGTQGHGSYEQYF.

The rearrangement joins TRBV5-1 to TRBJ2-1; 7 bases are shared with TRBD2. The CDR3 runs 15 residues. CDR1 is SGHRS, CDR2 YFSETQ, per germline. The V segment lost 1 base and the J segment 0 bases; nucleotides outside the gene matches: 1. The CDR3 loop reads CASSLTGGSYNEQFF. CDR3 coding DNA: TGCGCCAGCAGCTTGACGGGGGGCTCCTACAATGAGCAGTTCTTC.

This chain connects TRBV6-2 or TRBV6-3 to TRBJ1-2; possibly TRBD1 for D (5 bases). The ends were cut back, 6 bases at V and 1 base at J, with 15 bases in the middle. Germline V gives CDR1 MNHEY, CDR2 SVGEGT. The CDR3 totals 15 residues. The CDR3 sequence is CASRGRISLNYGYTF. CDR3 nucleotides: TGTGCCAGCAGGGGGCGAATATCCCTTAACTATGGCTACACCTTC.

The table lists this clonotype with a few counts. Germline is not matched at one junction end, which may reflect a read error. The V call is TRBV7-9, the J call TRBJ2-4, with TRBD2 identical over 8 bases. The length of the CDR3 is 12 residues. Germline-derived CDR1 and CDR2 are SEHNR and FQNEAQ (reference sequence). CDR3 nucleotides: TGTGCCAGCAGCTCCCGGGAGGGGGACATAGACTTC. It specifies CASSSREGDIDF.

The chain combines TRBV2 with TRBJ1-3, with D possibly matching TRBD1 (5 bases). Germline V lookup: CDR1 SNHLY, CDR2 FYNNEI. Deletions cut 7 bases from V and 4 bases from J, with 11 bases between. The CDR3 is made up of 13 amino acids. The CDR3: CASTQKGGNTIYF. CDR3 sequence (DNA): TGTGCCAGCACTCAAAAGGGGGGAAACACCATATATTTT. Based on the CDR3 plus reference TRBV2 and TRBJ1-3, the full variable domain is EPEVTQTPSHQVTQMGQEVILRCVPISNHLYFYWYRQILGQKVEFLVSFYNNEISEKSEIFDDQFSVERPDGSNFTLKIRSTKLEDSAMYFCASTQKGGNTIYFGEGSWLTVV.